A single sample is the source of the 14 T cell receptor beta chains below, sequenced in a study of blood T cells in healthy people across ages. PCR was performed a second time for roughly 7 to 11 cycles using a sample-barcoded 5' primer and a J-beta primer mix. TCRdb ran MiXCR on the 5' RACE reads and lists one entry per CDR3 protein. Of more than 650,000 distinct CDR3 sequences detected, roughly 25% appear once; the ten largest clones hold 2.5% to 3.5%. The same sample was also used in a study of T cells of mothers and their children.

The source material was blood. All receptors come from a boy aged 5-17 years in good health.

A few counts support this clonotype. CDR3 in DNA: TGTGCCAGCAGTTTCGGGGTCAGAGGGGCTACCAAAAACATTCAGTACTTC. Translation: CASSFGVRGATKNIQYF. The chain employs TRBV12-3 or TRBV12-4 and TRBJ2-4; D is tentatively TRBD1 or TRBD2 (5 bases each). CDR3 length: 17 amino acids. Trimming shortened V by 3 bases and J by 2 bases, and 17 bases separated the two germline ends.

The chain joins TRBV28 to TRBJ2-1; TRBD2 aligns across 7 bases. V shed 8 bases, J shed 0 bases, and the junction held 7 bases outside the gene matches. This CDR3 is 15 amino acids long. The V gene's germline CDR1 is MDHEN and CDR2 SYDVKM. This CDR3 is CASRGDPSSYNEQFF. In DNA form, the CDR3 reads TGTGCCAGCCGGGGGGACCCGAGCTCCTACAATGAGCAGTTCTTC.

The rearrangement joins TRBV28 to TRBJ1-2; D might be TRBD1 (5 bases). V shed 5 bases and J shed 4 bases, with 14 bases lying between them. Germline V lookup: CDR1 MDHEN, CDR2 SYDVKM. This CDR3 is built from 14 residues. The CDR3 DNA follows: TGTGCCAGCAGTCCCACAGGCGCGTCCTATGGCTACACCTTC. It encodes CASSPTGASYGYTF.

This clonotype was detected a few times. The chain recombines TRBV2 with TRBJ2-5; D ambiguous. CDR3 length equals 14 residues. V was trimmed by 6 bases and J by 0 bases, leaving 11 bases between them. CDR1 and CDR2 (germline): SNHLY, FYNNEI. DNA of the CDR3: TGTGCCAGCAGAAGACCTAGTCACCAAGAGACCCAGTACTTC. This sequence encodes CASRRPSHQETQYF. The full variable domain, in which reference TRBV2 and TRBJ2-5 provide the parts outside the CDR3, is EPEVTQTPSHQVTQMGQEVILRCVPISNHLYFYWYRQILGQKVEFLVSFYNNEISEKSEIFDDQFSVERPDGSNFTLKIRSTKLEDSAMYFCASRRPSHQETQYFGPGTRLLVL.

Only a few counts were recorded for this clonotype. The chain uses TRBV20-1 and TRBJ2-3; 11 bases are a match to TRBD1. Germline V gene lookup returns CDR1 DFQATT and CDR2 SNEGSKA (reference sequence). V shed 5 bases and J 5 bases; nucleotides not matched to a gene: 6. The CDR3 has 14 residues. Here the CDR3 DNA reads TGCAGTGCTCCTAGGGACAGGGGGAAAGATACGCAGTATTTT. The encoded protein is CSAPRDRGKDTQYF.

This clonotype came up many times. A much bigger clone sits one base away, suggesting this may be a read error. The chain recombines TRBV18 with TRBJ2-5; D remains unclear. The germline V gene has CDR1 KGHSH and CDR2 LQKENI. CDR3 length equals 14 residues. Deletions cut 8 bases from V and 4 bases from J, with 17 bases between. CDR3 DNA sequence: TGTGCCAGCCCCCCCCGTTCCTTGGGAGAGACCCAGTACTTC. Its protein product is CASPPRSLGETQYF.

The table lists this clonotype with a few counts. V and J are TRBV5-5 and TRBJ2-7, with D maybe TRBD1 (5 bases). The CDR3 has 16 residues. V lost 2 bases and J lost 0, with 15 bases in between. The V gene's germline CDR1 is SGHKS and CDR2 YYEKEE (reference sequence). CDR3 loop: CASSFKGVLNSYEQYF. The CDR3 nucleotides are TGTGCCAGCAGCTTTAAAGGGGTCCTTAACTCCTACGAGCAGTACTTC.

This clonotype was counted a few times. The chain couples TRBV9 to TRBJ2-2; 8 bases agree with TRBD2. Trimming cost V 0 bases and J 3 bases; bases outside gene matches: 4. The CDR3 is 16 amino acids. The germline CDR1 and CDR2 sequences are SGDLS and YYNGEE. The DNA for the CDR3 is TGTGCCAGCAGCGTAGACGGGGGGGCCGACACCGGGGAGCTGTTTTTT. It is translated as CASSVDGGADTGELFF.

This clonotype showed up just a few times. The genes are TRBV10-3 and TRBJ2-1, with D perhaps being TRBD1 or TRBD2 (5 bases each). The length of the CDR3 is 16 residues. Between the trimmed V and J ends, which lost 2 bases and 0 bases, there was a span of 11 bases. Germline V gene sequence: CDR1 ENHRY, CDR2 SYGVKD. The CDR3 DNA is TGTGCCATCAGTGAGCCCGGGGCGAGCTCCTACAATGAGCAGTTCTTC. Protein product: CAISEPGASSYNEQFF.

The CDR3 reads CASSFRPGSHHSNEQFF. CDR3 nucleotides: TGTGCCAGCAGTTTTCGGCCGGGGTCCCACCACTCCAATGAGCAGTTCTTC. The V gene is TRBV12-3 or TRBV12-4, the J gene TRBJ2-5; a weak D match, TRBD2 (5 bases). TRBJ2-1 matches the DNA end more closely, so the J call is doubtful. CDR3 length equals 17 residues.

This clonotype was picked up a small number of times. The chain has TRBV20-1 and TRBJ1-1; D may be TRBD1 (5 bases). Germline V lookup: CDR1 DFQATT, CDR2 SNEGSKA (reference sequence). The CDR3 consists of 15 residues. The germline V and J ends were trimmed by 0 bases and 4 bases, with 15 bases remaining between them. The CDR3 loop is CSARDRAGMGTEAFF. CDR3 DNA: TGCAGTGCTAGAGATCGGGCAGGGATGGGCACTGAAGCTTTCTTT.

The rearrangement joins TRBV7-6 to TRBJ1-6; the D gene is possibly TRBD1 (5 bases). CDR1 and CDR2 (germline): SGHVS, FNYEAQ. The CDR3 is 14 residues long. Trimming shortened V by 4 bases and J by 7 bases, and 11 bases separated the two germline ends. CDR3 coding DNA: TGTGCCAGCAGCTCTCAGGGCCGAAATTCACCCCTCCACTTT. It is translated as CASSSQGRNSPLHF. The whole variable domain, filled in from reference TRBV7-6 and TRBJ1-6, reads GAGVSQSPRYKVTKRGQDVALRCDPISGHVSLYWYRQALGQGPEFLTYFNYEAQQDKSGLPNDRFSAERPEGSISTLTIQRTEQRDSAMYRCASSSQGRNSPLHFGNGTRLTVT.

This clonotype was seen only a few times. The V and J genes are TRBV3-1 and TRBJ1-5, with D possibly being TRBD1 (5 bases). V lost 3 bases to trimming and J lost 7 bases, with 16 bases between them. The CDR3 length is 15 residues. The germline gives CDR1 LGHDT, CDR2 YNNKEL (reference sequence). The CDR3, as DNA: TGTGCCAGCAGCCAGGGGTCGGGGGTCGGACAGCCCCAGCATTTT. It specifies CASSQGSGVGQPQHF.

In this sample, this clonotype turned up a few times. This chain links TRBV6-5 with TRBJ2-5; 9 bases line up with TRBD2. This CDR3 has 16 amino acids. V trimming: 4 bases; J trimming: 2 bases; junction bases outside the gene matches: 8. Per the germline V gene, CDR1 is MNHEY and CDR2 is SVGAGI. The CDR3 sequence is CASSSLPSGGQETQYF. In DNA form, the CDR3 reads TGTGCCAGCAGTTCCCTCCCCAGCGGGGGGCAAGAGACCCAGTACTTC.